The T cell receptor (beta chain) described here comes from a study of blood T cell repertoires in COVID-19. Study at large: Sites in the United States, Italy and Spain provided acute and convalescent COVID-19 samples. Sample material is recorded as cDNA or gDNA derived from T cells, B-cell-depleted T cells, or PBMCs.

Authors' processing steps: Reference gene primer amplification gave estimated nucleated cell counts. Assay: immunoSEQ multiplex PCR; the TCRdb copy retains only in-frame clones and omits some. The V and J calls and clone size come from that table; D and trimming were worked out from the DNA. This table holds 35,000 to 50,000 clones, 70% to 90% found once. V was clipped by 4 bases and J by 4 bases; unmatched bases: 8. The CDR3 loop spans 15 amino acids. CDR1 and CDR2 from the germline V gene are SGHTS and YDEGEE. The rearrangement uses TRBV5-8 and TRBJ1-1; 9 positions agree with TRBD1. The receptor comes from a human donor in a cohort sampled during active COVID-19. Sequences were obtained from peripheral blood. The chain's CDR3 is CASSPPTGGGTEAFF. In nucleotides, the CDR3 is TGTGCCAGCAGCCCTCCGACAGGGGGTGGCACTGAAGCTTTCTTT.